These 30 T cell receptor beta chains came from one sample sequenced in a study of identical twins. Each CDR3 protein gets one entry after TCRdb re-called the 5' RACE reads with MiXCR. There are about 900,000 distinct CDR3 sequences in the sample; over 9% occur only once, and about 1.6% lies in the top ten. The same data also contributed to another study, on yellow fever vaccine responses in identical twins.

Specimen: PBMCs. These TCRs come from a woman under 30 in good health.

This clonotype came up a few times. The rearrangement uses TRBV5-1 and TRBJ2-7; weak D call: TRBD1 (6 bases). The V end was cut by 1 base, the J end by 2 bases, with 10 bases between. CDR1 is SGHRS, CDR2 YFSETQ, per germline. The CDR3 is made up of 14 amino acids. The CDR3 coding sequence is TGCGCCAGCAGCTTGTGGGGGCAGACCTACGAGCAGTACTTC. Its protein is CASSLWGQTYEQYF. The complete variable domain, with remaining parts taken from reference TRBV5-1 and TRBJ2-7, reads KAGVTQTPRYLIKTRGQQVTLSCSPISGHRSVSWYQQTPGQGLQFLFEYFSETQRNKGNFPGRFSGRQFSNSRSEMNVSTLELGDSALYLCASSLWGQTYEQYFGPGTRLTVT.

This clonotype was detected ten times or more. V and J are TRBV12-3 or TRBV12-4 and TRBJ2-4; D is unresolved. V gave up 1 base and J gave up 7 bases, with 8 bases separating them. The CDR3 runs 13 residues. In DNA form, the CDR3 reads TGTGCCAGCAGTTTAGAACAGAAGAACATTCAGTACTTC. This codes for CASSLEQKNIQYF.

This clonotype was recorded a few times. This chain connects TRBV7-8 to TRBJ2-3; D is undetermined. The CDR3 has 15 residues. Trimming removed 2 bases at V and 3 bases at J, with 12 bases between. Germline CDR1 SGHVS, CDR2 FQNEAQ. CDR3 loop: CASSLFMGFTDTQYF. In DNA, the CDR3 is TGTGCCAGCAGCTTATTTATGGGTTTTACAGATACGCAGTATTTT.

J is TRBJ2-2 and V is TRBV2; TRBD1 aligns across 9 bases. The CDR3 is 16 residues long. The germline gives CDR1 SNHLY, CDR2 FYNNEI. Losses at the gene ends were 7 bases for V and 5 bases for J; bases not matched to a gene: 11. CDR3 sequence (DNA): TGTGCCAGCATTACGGACAGGGGCGTTAAGACCGGGGAGCTGTTTTTT. As protein: CASITDRGVKTGELFF.

Ten or more counts support this clonotype. The chain combines TRBV12-3 or TRBV12-4 with TRBJ2-1; 8 bases are a match to TRBD2. V lost 6 bases to trimming and J lost 0 bases; unmatched junction nucleotides: 10. The CDR3 runs 17 residues. The DNA for the CDR3 is TGTGCCAGCAGCCCTACTAGCGGCCTAAGCTCCTACAATGAGCAGTTCTTC. It specifies CASSPTSGLSSYNEQFF.

This clonotype has a handful of counts. The rearrangement uses TRBV6-5 and TRBJ2-1; 9 bases line up with TRBD2. Germline V gene sequence: CDR1 MNHEY, CDR2 SVGAGI. CDR3 length: 15 residues. The junction had 8 bases not matched to a gene; V was cut back by 2 bases and J by 9 bases. In nucleotides, the CDR3 is TGTGCCAGCAGTTACGATGCGGGGGGGCCGGGTGAGCAGTTCTTC. This translates into CASSYDAGGPGEQFF.

This clonotype was picked up a small number of times. The rearrangement uses TRBV7-9 and TRBJ2-1; D call uncertain. CDR3 length equals 16 residues. Germline V gene lookup returns CDR1 SEHNR and CDR2 FQNEAQ (reference sequence). Trimming left V 1 base short and J 0 bases short, with 10 bases between. The CDR3 nucleotides read TGTGCCAGCAGCTTAGACACTTTCCTCTCCTACAATGAGCAGTTCTTC. It yields the protein CASSLDTFLSYNEQFF.

The CDR3 sequence is CASSYHRDRLNYGYTF. Written as DNA, the CDR3 is TGCGCCAGCAGCTACCACCGGGACAGGCTTAACTATGGCTACACCTTC. The chain links TRBV5-1 to TRBJ1-2, with 8 bases fitting TRBD1. The CDR3 covers 16 residues. V lost 3 bases to trimming and J lost 1 base; unmatched junction nucleotides: 8. The germline gives CDR1 SGHRS, CDR2 YFSETQ. The full variable domain, its missing parts supplied by reference TRBV5-1 and TRBJ1-2, is KAGVTQTPRYLIKTRGQQVTLSCSPISGHRSVSWYQQTPGQGLQFLFEYFSETQRNKGNFPGRFSGRQFSNSRSEMNVSTLELGDSALYLCASSYHRDRLNYGYTFGSGTRLTVV.

V gene TRBV6-5 combines with J gene TRBJ1-2; the match to TRBD1 covers 8 bases. After removal of 0 bases from V and 1 base from J, the junction contained 7 bases not matched to a gene. This CDR3 comprises 17 residues. Germline CDR1 reads MNHEY; CDR2 reads SVGAGI. The CDR3 DNA reads as TGTGCCAGCAGTTACTCACGACAGGGGTCCGGTAACTATGGCTACACCTTC. This translates into CASSYSRQGSGNYGYTF.

This chain links TRBV12-3 or TRBV12-4 with TRBJ2-2; TRBD2 might be the D (6 bases). This CDR3 comprises 13 residues. V was shortened by 2 bases and J by 8 bases, with 9 bases between the two germline ends. The CDR3 spells CASSLSGFGELFF. In nucleotides, the CDR3 is TGTGCCAGCAGTTTAAGCGGGTTTGGGGAGCTGTTTTTT.

The rearrangement joins TRBV20-1 to TRBJ2-3; TRBD2 might be the D (6 bases). This CDR3 spans 15 amino acids. The germline V and J ends were trimmed by 0 bases and 1 base, with 11 bases remaining between them. The V gene's germline CDR1 is DFQATT and CDR2 SNEGSKA (reference sequence). The CDR3 region has the DNA TGCAGTGCTAGAGATCTCGCTAGCGGCACAGATACGCAGTATTTT. Protein sequence: CSARDLASGTDTQYF.

The rearrangement links TRBV6-2 or TRBV6-3 to TRBJ2-3; a possible D gene is TRBD2 (5 bases). Germline CDR1 reads MNHEY; CDR2 reads SVGEGT. The CDR3 runs to 11 residues. The ends were cut back, 10 bases at V and 6 bases at J, with 11 bases in the middle. The CDR3 DNA reads as TGTGCCACCCGGACGGGGGATACGCAGTATTTT. Translated, it gives CATRTGDTQYF.

The V and J genes are TRBV20-1 and TRBJ2-5; 7 nucleotides agree with TRBD1. The CDR3 is 14 amino acids. Trimming at V came to 2 bases and at J to 3 bases, leaving 6 bases not matched to a gene. Germline V CDR1 and CDR2: DFQATT, SNEGSKA (reference sequence). CDR3 sequence reads: CSARLQGTEETQYF. The CDR3 bases are TGCAGTGCTAGACTACAGGGGACGGAAGAGACCCAGTACTTC.

The J gene is TRBJ2-5, the V gene TRBV5-5; tentative D call: TRBD1 (5 bases). CDR3 size: 14 residues. V was pared by 4 bases and J by 4 bases, with 14 bases between. CDR1 and CDR2 from the germline V gene are SGHKS and YYEKEE (reference sequence). The CDR3 sequence: CASSPNGQGETQYF. CDR3 DNA sequence: TGTGCCAGCAGCCCCAATGGGCAGGGAGAGACCCAGTACTTC.

This chain joins TRBV7-9 and TRBJ2-3; D may match TRBD1 or TRBD2 (6 bases each). With 7 bases removed from V and 4 bases from J, the gap between germline ends came to 15 bases. CDR1 and CDR2 from the germline V gene are SEHNR and FQNEAQ (reference sequence). The CDR3 is made up of 14 amino acids. The CDR3 loop is CASTKKGGADTQYF. CDR3 DNA sequence: TGTGCCAGCACCAAAAAGGGGGGCGCAGATACGCAGTATTTT. The complete variable domain, with remaining parts taken from reference TRBV7-9 and TRBJ2-3, reads DTGVSQNPRHKITKRGQNVTFRCDPISEHNRLYWYRQTLGQGPEFLTYFQNEAQLEKSRLLSDRFSAERPKGSFSTLEIQRTEQGDSAMYLCASTKKGGADTQYFGPGTRLTVL.

V gene TRBV5-1 combines with J gene TRBJ2-7; possible D gene TRBD1, 5 bases. V lost 2 bases and J 2 bases, leaving 14 bases between the germline ends. The CDR3 is 15 residues long. Looked up from germline, CDR1 is SGHRS and CDR2 is YFSETQ. Here the CDR3 reads CASSFGAFAPYEQYF. The CDR3 DNA is TGCGCCAGCAGCTTTGGGGCCTTCGCTCCCTACGAGCAGTACTTC.

This clonotype was picked up a small number of times. The chain is built from TRBV15 and TRBJ2-7; perhaps D is TRBD1 or TRBD2 (5 bases each). Trimming removed 0 bases at V and 2 bases at J, with 14 bases between. The CDR3 extends over 16 amino acids. CDR1 LNHNV and CDR2 YYDKDF come from the germline V gene (reference sequence). The CDR3 nucleotides are TGTGCCACCAGCAGAGATGATGGGCAGGGAGCCTACGAGCAGTACTTC. Its protein product is CATSRDDGQGAYEQYF. Full variable domain (rest looked up from reference TRBV15 and TRBJ2-7): DAMVIQNPRYQVTQFGKPVTLSCSQTLNHNVMYWYQQKSSQAPKLLFHYYDKDFNNEADTPDNFQSRRPNTSFCFLDIRSPGLGDTAMYLCATSRDDGQGAYEQYFGPGTRLTVT.

This clonotype was detected a few times. Mismatch with germline at one junction end may stem from a read error. The rearrangement joins TRBV10-2 to TRBJ2-3; 9 bases agree with TRBD2. The length of the CDR3 is 16 residues. Germline loops: CDR1 WSHSY, CDR2 SAAADI. The CDR3 bases are TGCGCCAGCAGAGAGTGGGGACTAGCTCTAACAGATACGCAGTATTTT. It is translated as CASREWGLALTDTQYF.

This clonotype has more than one count but fewer than ten. The chain combines TRBV3-1 with TRBJ2-3; D is undetermined. The CDR3 covers 15 residues. Trimming took 1 base from V and 4 from J, leaving 12 bases between them. CDR1 LGHDT and CDR2 YNNKEL come from the germline V gene (reference sequence). CDR3 residues: CASSQGIWRADTQYF. The CDR3 DNA follows: TGTGCCAGCAGCCAAGGGATTTGGAGAGCAGATACGCAGTATTTT.

This clonotype occurred a few times. The chain couples TRBV5-1 to TRBJ2-7, with D possibly matching TRBD1 (6 bases). Deletions cut 4 bases from V and 5 bases from J, with 16 bases between. Germline V lookup: CDR1 SGHRS, CDR2 YFSETQ. There are 14 residues in the CDR3. The CDR3 DNA reads as TGCGCCAGCAGCCCTGGACAGTCGGACGACGAGCAGTACTTC. Its protein product is CASSPGQSDDEQYF. The variable domain in full, with the rest retrieved from reference TRBV5-1 and TRBJ2-7, is KAGVTQTPRYLIKTRGQQVTLSCSPISGHRSVSWYQQTPGQGLQFLFEYFSETQRNKGNFPGRFSGRQFSNSRSEMNVSTLELGDSALYLCASSPGQSDDEQYFGPGTRLTVT.

V is TRBV4-1 and J is TRBJ1-2, with D unclear. Germline values: CDR1 MGHRA, CDR2 YSYEKL. This CDR3 spans 15 amino acids. Trimming cost V 1 base and J 8 bases, with 17 bases left between them. In DNA form, the CDR3 reads TGCGCCAGCAGCCAAGTGGCGCTGTCGATAGAAGGCTACACCTTC. Its protein product is CASSQVALSIEGYTF.

J is TRBJ2-2 and V is TRBV12-3 or TRBV12-4; D unresolved. The CDR3 covers 14 residues. Trimming took 3 bases from V and 1 from J, leaving 6 bases between them. DNA of the CDR3: TGTGCCAGCAGTTTGGTTCGGAACACCGGGGAGCTGTTTTTT. As protein: CASSLVRNTGELFF.

The chain combines TRBV12-3 or TRBV12-4 with TRBJ2-1, with D possibly being TRBD1 or TRBD2 (5 bases each). Trimming shortened V by 6 bases and J by 5 bases, and 14 bases separated the two germline ends. This CDR3 spans 14 amino acids. The CDR3 is CASRGEGSHNEQFF. Written as DNA, the CDR3 is TGTGCCAGCAGGGGCGAGGGGAGTCACAATGAGCAGTTCTTC.

This clonotype was seen many times. This chain joins TRBV5-1 and TRBJ1-1, with D possibly TRBD1 on 6 matching bases. The CDR3 runs to 17 residues. Trimming left V 0 bases short and J 0 bases short, with 15 bases between. Germline CDR1 is SGHRS and CDR2 is YFSETQ. The CDR3 region is CASSLGRRTDLNTEAFF. In DNA form, the CDR3 reads TGCGCCAGCAGCTTGGGCCGCCGGACAGACTTGAACACTGAAGCTTTCTTT.

V and J are TRBV24-1 and TRBJ2-3; 8 positions match TRBD1. Germline CDR1 is KGHDR and CDR2 is SFDVKD. This CDR3 region has 18 residues. V trimming: 4 bases; J trimming: 4 bases; junction bases outside the gene matches: 15. Here the CDR3 DNA reads TGTGCCACCAGTGAATACCTCGGCAGGGGGCTGGTGGCAGATACGCAGTATTTT. It translates to CATSEYLGRGLVADTQYF.

The rearrangement uses TRBV28 and TRBJ1-5, with 12 bases identical to TRBD1. This CDR3 region has 15 residues. In germline, CDR1 is MDHEN, CDR2 SYDVKM. The V gene end was trimmed by 6 bases and the J gene end by 8 bases; junction bases not matched to a gene: 8. The CDR3 DNA is TGTGCCAGCAGATGGGGGACAGGGGGCCGAGAGCCCCAGCATTTT. Residues: CASRWGTGGREPQHF. The variable domain in full, completed from reference TRBV28 and TRBJ1-5, reads DVKVTQSSRYLVKRTGEKVFLECVQDMDHENMFWYRQDPGLGLRLIYFSYDVKMKEKGDIPEGYSVSREKKERFSLILESASTNQTSMYLCASRWGTGGREPQHFGDGTRLSIL.

This chain joins TRBV15 and TRBJ1-5; no firm D call. The CDR3 totals 16 residues. V was pared by 1 base and J by 0 bases, with 10 bases between. The germline CDR1 and CDR2 sequences are LNHNV and YYDKDF (reference sequence). This chain's CDR3 is CATSRAGSNSNQPQHF. CDR3 sequence (DNA): TGTGCCACCAGCAGAGCCGGATCCAATAGCAATCAGCCCCAGCATTTT.

Only a few counts were recorded for this clonotype. J is TRBJ2-5 and V is TRBV25-1; D possibly matches TRBD1 or TRBD2 (5 bases each). V was trimmed by 9 bases and J by 5 bases, leaving 13 bases between them. This CDR3 has 12 amino acids. The germline V gene has CDR1 MGHDK and CDR2 SYGVNS. The DNA of the CDR3 is TGTGCCAGATCCCGGGGCGACGAGACCCAGTACTTC. Amino acid sequence: CARSRGDETQYF.

The V and J genes are TRBV11-3 and TRBJ2-2; unclear D gene. The ends were cut back, 1 base at V and 4 bases at J, with 10 bases in the middle. The CDR3 has 15 amino acids. CDR1 is SGHNT, CDR2 YENEEA, per germline. CDR3 sequence: CASSLGLDLTGELFF. The CDR3 nucleotides are TGTGCCAGCAGCTTAGGACTTGATCTCACCGGGGAGCTGTTTTTT.

This clonotype was detected a few times. The rearrangement joins TRBV5-6 to TRBJ2-1; 8 positions agree with TRBD2. The CDR3 extends over 19 amino acids. After removal of 2 bases from V and 3 bases from J, the junction contained 16 bases not matched to a gene. Germline V gene data show CDR1 as SGHDT and CDR2 as YYEEEE. The CDR3 DNA reads TGTGCCAGCAGCTTTAGGTCGAAAAGCGGGAGTACGCTCTACAATGAGCAGTTCTTC. It yields the protein CASSFRSKSGSTLYNEQFF.